This paragraph reports one T cell receptor (beta chain). This specimen comes from a study of T cell changes during pregnancy in multiple sclerosis. CDR3 length: 16 residues. The germline V gene has CDR1 LNHNV and CDR2 YYDKDF (reference sequence). V was pared by 0 bases and J by 4 bases, with 12 bases between. Only in-frame clones appear in the TCRdb table, and some are missing; sequencing was by immunoSEQ multiplex PCR. The sample has more than 25,000 clones; 91% are singletons. The chain has TRBV15 and TRBJ1-4; D perhaps matches TRBD1 (5 bases). This receptor was identified in a female donor in good health, enrolled as a control in a pregnancy study. The material was CD8+ T cells from peripheral blood mononuclear cells, obtained in the second trimester of pregnancy. The CDR3: CATSRDTGRGNEKLFF. Written as DNA, the CDR3 is TGTGCCACCAGCAGAGATACAGGAAGGGGTAATGAAAAACTGTTTTTT. Filled out from reference TRBV15 and TRBJ1-4, the complete variable domain reads DAMVIQNPRYQVTQFGKPVTLSCSQTLNHNVMYWYQQKSSQAPKLLFHYYDKDFNNEADTPDNFQSRRPNTSFCFLDIRSPGLGDTAMYLCATSRDTGRGNEKLFFGSGTQLSVL.